One and the same sample provided the 17 T cell receptor beta chains below, sequenced in a study of CD8+ T cells in alopecia areata. Treatment denoted: oral pan-JAK inhibitor, 5-10 mg twice daily. Following RNA extraction, reverse transcription yielded cDNA that acted as the sequencing template. Clones were read by immunoSEQ multiplex PCR, and TCRdb kept only the in-frame ones, dropping some. This table holds approximately 280,000 clones, roughly 60% found once. The source was CD4+ T cells sorted from blood, collected at week 24, from a patient treated with tofacitinib. All receptors derive from a human donor with alopecia areata.

The J gene is TRBJ2-3, the V gene TRBV5-6, with TRBD1 matching over 8 bases. This CDR3 spans 13 amino acids. CDR1 and CDR2 (germline): SGHDT, YYEEEE. Trimming took 6 bases from V and 3 from J; bases not matched to a gene: 3. In nucleotides, the CDR3 is TGTGCCAGCACCAGACAGGGGACAGATACGCAGTATTTT. Protein sequence: CASTRQGTDTQYF.

This clone was counted only a few times. The CDR3 sequence is CASSLPGQDTGELFF. In DNA form, the CDR3 reads TGTGCCAGCAGCCTGCCCGGACAGGACACCGGGGAGCTGTTTTTT. This chain connects TRBV7-9 to TRBJ2-2, with 7 nucleotides matching TRBD1. Germline V CDR1 and CDR2: SEHNR, FQNEAQ (reference sequence). This CDR3 is 15 amino acids long. Losses at the gene ends were 5 bases for V and 3 bases for J; bases not matched to a gene: 6.

The V and J genes are TRBV4-2 and TRBJ1-1; D might be TRBD1 (5 bases). CDR3 size: 14 residues. Germline V lookup: CDR1 LGHNA, CDR2 YNFKEQ. The V end was cut by 3 bases, the J end by 1 base, with 9 bases between. Written as DNA, the CDR3 is TGTGCCAGCAGCCACAGGGACCGGAACACTGAAGCTTTCTTT. This translates into CASSHRDRNTEAFF.

Worth noting for this clone: The junction departs from the called germline gene at one end, perhaps through a read error. The J gene is TRBJ1-4, the V gene TRBV9, with D unresolved. The CDR3 runs to 13 residues. Germline assignment: CDR1 SGDLS and CDR2 YYNGEE. Here the CDR3 reads CASSVTHASGLIF. CDR3 nucleotide sequence: TGTGCCAGCAGCGTTACCCATGCCAGCGGCTTGATTTTT.

This clone was detected once. The sample holds other DNA sequences that translate to the same CDR3. The J gene is TRBJ1-1, the V gene TRBV29-1; D unclear. In germline, CDR1 is SQVTM, CDR2 ANQGSEA. Between the trimmed V and J ends, which lost 7 bases and 2 bases, there was a span of 11 bases. This CDR3 has 12 amino acids. The CDR3 is CSARRSNTEAFF. The CDR3 DNA reads TGCAGCGCCCGACGTTCTAACACTGAAGCTTTCTTT.

This chain joins TRBV9 and TRBJ2-5; 13 bases align to TRBD2. Germline V lookup: CDR1 SGDLS, CDR2 YYNGEE. Trimming cost V 3 bases and J 5 bases; bases outside gene matches: 4. CDR3 length: 15 residues. CDR3 in amino acids: CASSETSGGAETQYF. The CDR3 DNA reads as TGTGCCAGCAGCGAAACTAGCGGGGGGGCTGAGACCCAGTACTTC.

The chain couples TRBV7-9 to TRBJ1-2; TRBD1 might be the D (5 bases). Germline values: CDR1 SEHNR, CDR2 FQNEAQ (reference sequence). Trimming left V 8 bases short and J 3 bases short, with 13 bases between. The CDR3 consists of 13 residues. The CDR3 is CASPIGADYGYTF. The DNA for the CDR3 is TGTGCCAGCCCAATCGGGGCCGACTATGGCTACACCTTC.

The chain is built from TRBV7-2 and TRBJ2-5; possible D gene TRBD2, 7 bases. Germline CDR1 and CDR2: SGHTA and FQGNSA. CDR3 length: 16 residues. Trimming pared 5 bases from V and 10 bases from J, leaving 26 bases between. The CDR3: CASSPPAGAPGRDQYF. In DNA, the CDR3 is TGTGCCAGCAGCCCTCCGGCAGGGGCCCCGGGGAGGGACCAGTACTTC.

In its sample, this clone was seen a few times. In the same sample, other DNA sequences code for this CDR3. This rearrangement joins TRBV30 to TRBJ1-5; D not certain. The CDR3 consists of 13 residues. V dropped 1 base and J dropped 0 bases, with 4 bases sitting between them. Germline-derived CDR1 and CDR2 are GTSNPN and SVGIG (reference sequence). CDR3 DNA: TGTGCCTGGAGTGGCAATAGCAATCAGCCCCAGCATTTT. Translating gives CAWSGNSNQPQHF.

The sample holds a few counts of this clone. The genes are TRBV4-1 and TRBJ2-6; TRBD1 matches 8 bases. Germline V gene sequence: CDR1 MGHRA, CDR2 YSYEKL. V dropped 5 bases and J dropped 2; count of bases not matched to a gene: 8. The CDR3 spans 17 residues. The CDR3 loop is CASSFGQGGTGANVLTF. The CDR3, as DNA: TGCGCCAGCAGCTTTGGACAGGGCGGAACTGGGGCCAACGTCCTGACTTTC.

Worth noting for this clone: Within the sample, other DNA sequences also encode this same CDR3. The chain uses TRBV2 and TRBJ2-3, with D hard to call. Germline CDR1 reads SNHLY; CDR2 reads FYNNEI. V was clipped by 3 bases and J by 4 bases, with 2 bases between them. The CDR3 has 11 amino acids. CDR3 in amino acids: CASSEADTQYF. Written as DNA, the CDR3 is TGTGCCAGCAGTGAGGCAGATACGCAGTATTTT.

This clone was counted a few times. The genes are TRBV10-3 and TRBJ1-5; D not certain. The CDR3 is made up of 13 amino acids. From germline, CDR1 is ENHRY and CDR2 SYGVKD. Trimming took 3 bases from V and 2 from J, leaving 5 bases between them. The CDR3 is CAISDYGNQPQHF. CDR3 DNA: TGTGCCATCAGTGATTACGGCAATCAGCCCCAGCATTTT.

This clone was counted a single time. This chain uses TRBV6-5 with TRBJ2-2; 8 bases match TRBD1. This CDR3 region has 14 residues. V was clipped by 6 bases and J by 3 bases; unmatched bases: 3. CDR1 is MNHEY and CDR2 is SVGAGI in the germline V gene. The CDR3 DNA follows: TGTGCCAGCAGAAACAGGGGGGACACCGGGGAGCTGTTTTTT. It encodes CASRNRGDTGELFF.

This rearrangement joins TRBV7-2 to TRBJ2-3; the D is unclear. The CDR3 sequence is 12 residues long. Germline CDR1 reads SGHTA; CDR2 reads FQGNSA. V gave up 4 bases and J gave up 3 bases, with 5 bases separating them. CDR3 sequence (DNA): TGTGCCAGCAGCTGGGAAACAGATACGCAGTATTTT. This codes for CASSWETDTQYF.

The rearrangement uses TRBV25-1 and TRBJ2-2; D gene unclear. This CDR3 is built from 11 residues. V lost 7 bases, J lost 7 bases, and 7 bases lay in between. Germline CDR1 and CDR2: MGHDK and SYGVNS. CDR3 loop: CASTHVGELFF. In DNA, the CDR3 is TGTGCCAGCACCCATGTCGGGGAGCTGTTTTTT.

The gene calls are TRBV29-1 and TRBJ2-3; tentative D call: TRBD2 (6 bases). This CDR3 contains 16 residues. Germline-derived CDR1 and CDR2 are SQVTM and ANQGSEA. V shed 3 bases and J shed 2 bases, with 18 bases lying between them. The CDR3 sequence: CSVEQRGGGATDTQYF. The CDR3 DNA sequence: TGCAGCGTTGAGCAAAGGGGTGGAGGGGCCACAGATACGCAGTATTTT.

J is TRBJ2-6 and V is TRBV30, with D perhaps matching TRBD1 or TRBD2 (5 bases each). The CDR3 contains 15 residues. The germline V gene encodes CDR1 GTSNPN and CDR2 SVGIG (reference sequence). With 4 bases removed from V and 2 bases from J, the gap between germline ends came to 12 bases. The CDR3 sequence is CAWTIPGPGANVLTF. The CDR3 coding sequence is TGTGCCTGGACCATACCGGGACCTGGGGCCAACGTCCTGACTTTC.